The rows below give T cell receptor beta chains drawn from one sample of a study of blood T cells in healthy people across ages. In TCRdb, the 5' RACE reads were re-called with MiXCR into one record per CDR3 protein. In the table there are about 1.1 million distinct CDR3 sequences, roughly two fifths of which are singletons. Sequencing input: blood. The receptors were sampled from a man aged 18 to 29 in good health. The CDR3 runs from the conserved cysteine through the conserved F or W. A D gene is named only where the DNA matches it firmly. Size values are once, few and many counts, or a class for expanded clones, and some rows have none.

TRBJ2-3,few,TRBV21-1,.,TGTGCCACCCTAGCGGGGGGGACAGATACGCAGTATTTT,CATLAGGTDTQYF
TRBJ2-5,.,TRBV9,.,TGTGCCAGCAGTTCTTGGGGAGAAGAGACCCAGTACTTC,CASSSWGEETQYF
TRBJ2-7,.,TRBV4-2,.,TGTGCCAGCAGCGGGCGGGGTATTTCTTCCTACGAGCAGTACTTC,CASSGRGISSYEQYF
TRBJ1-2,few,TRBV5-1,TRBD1,TGCGCCAGCAGCGTAGGACAGGGTGGGGATGGCTACACCTTC,CASSVGQGGDGYTF
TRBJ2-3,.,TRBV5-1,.,TGCGCCAGCAGCGGAAAGGACTCCACAGATATGCAGTATTTT,CASSGKDSTDMQYF
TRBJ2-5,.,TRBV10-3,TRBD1,TGTGCCATCAGTGACAGACAGGGAAGACAAGAGACCCAGTACTTC,CAISDRQGRQETQYF
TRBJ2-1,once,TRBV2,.,TGTGCCAGCAGGGGGACAGCCGGGGGGAATGAGCAGTTCTTC,CASRGTAGGNEQFF
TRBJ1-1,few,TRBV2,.,TGTGCCAGCAGTGAGTCGGGGCAGGGCGGTGAAGCTTTCTTT,CASSESGQGGEAFF
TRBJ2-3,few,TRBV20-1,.,TGCAGTGCTAGAGAATTCGGCTTGGATACGCAGTATTTT,CSAREFGLDTQYF
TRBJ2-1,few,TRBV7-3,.,TGTGCCAGCAGCTTAACGGCAGGGGTCAATGAGCAGTTCTTC,CASSLTAGVNEQFF
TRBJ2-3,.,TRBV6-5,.,TGTGCCAGCAGCCTCTGGAGGGGCCAGAGCACAGATACGCAGTATTTT,CASSLWRGQSTDTQYF
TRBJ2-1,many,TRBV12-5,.,TGTGCTAGTGGGACCGATAATGAGCAGTTCTTC,CASGTDNEQFF
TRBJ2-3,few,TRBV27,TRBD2,TGTGCCAGCAGACGGGCTAGCGGGTTCGGCACAGATACGCAGTATTTT,CASRRASGFGTDTQYF
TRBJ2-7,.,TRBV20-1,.,TGCAGTGCTAGAGGACGAAGGGGACATAATGAGCAGTACTTC,CSARGRRGHNEQYF
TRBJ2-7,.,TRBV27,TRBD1,TGTGCCAGCAGGTGGACAGGGGGCAACGAGCAGTACTTC,CASRWTGGNEQYF
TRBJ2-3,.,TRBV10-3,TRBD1,TGTGCCATCAGTGGTCGGGACAGCCCTAGCACAGATACGCAGTATTTT,CAISGRDSPSTDTQYF
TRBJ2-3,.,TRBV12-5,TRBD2,TGTGCTAGTGGTTTGGTAGGAGCGGGGGGCGCAGATACGCAGTATTTT,CASGLVGAGGADTQYF
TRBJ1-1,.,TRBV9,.,TGTGCCAGCAGCGTAGGACGGGATGTCACTGAAGCTTTCTTT,CASSVGRDVTEAFF
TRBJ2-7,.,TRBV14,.,TGTGCCAGCAGCCAAGAAGTAGGCGAGCAGTACTTC,CASSQEVGEQYF
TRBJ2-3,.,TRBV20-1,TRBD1,TGCAGTCAAAGACAGGGAATGCGAGATACGCAGTATTTT,CSQRQGMRDTQYF
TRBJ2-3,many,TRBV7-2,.,TGCGCCAGCAGCTTGGGGCCAACAGATACGCAGTATTTT,CASSLGPTDTQYF
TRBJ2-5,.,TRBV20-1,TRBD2,TGCAGTGCTAGAGATGGCGGGGGGACCAACAATGAGCAGTACTTC,CSARDGGGTNNEQYF
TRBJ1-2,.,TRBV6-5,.,TGTGCCAGCACTCAGCCCGGCAGGGGATATGGCTACACCTTC,CASTQPGRGYGYTF
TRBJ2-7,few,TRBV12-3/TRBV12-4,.,TGTGCCAGCAGTCCACAATCCTACAATGAGCAGTACTTC,CASSPQSYNEQYF
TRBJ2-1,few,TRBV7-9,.,TGTGCCAGCAGCTTATATCAGGGTTTCTTACACAATGAGCAGTTCTTC,CASSLYQGFLHNEQFF
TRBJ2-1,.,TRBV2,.,TGTGCCAGCATGCCGCTGGTGGTGGATTACAATGAGCAGTTCTTC,CASMPLVVDYNEQFF
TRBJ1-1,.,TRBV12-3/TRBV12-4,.,TGTGCCAGCAGTTTATATCAGGGCAACACTGAAGCTTTCTTT,CASSLYQGNTEAFF
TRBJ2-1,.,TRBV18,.,TGTGCCAGCTCACCAACGCCGGGGGTCAATGAGCAGTTCTTC,CASSPTPGVNEQFF
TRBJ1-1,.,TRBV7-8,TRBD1,TGTGCCAGCAGCACCCAGACAGGGACGGAAGCTTTCTTT,CASSTQTGTEAFF
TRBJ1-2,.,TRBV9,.,TGTGCCAGCAGCGACGTGGACAGTAACTATGGCTACACCTTC,CASSDVDSNYGYTF
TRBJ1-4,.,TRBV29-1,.,TGCAGCGTCTCCAGGGTGGGGTTCGGTGAAAAACTGTTTTTT,CSVSRVGFGEKLFF
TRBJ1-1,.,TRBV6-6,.,TGTGCCAGCAGTACCCCGGGGTTCACTGAAGCTTTCTTT,CASSTPGFTEAFF
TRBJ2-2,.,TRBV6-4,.,TGTGCCAGCAGTGACGAAGCGTACACCGGGGAGCTGTTTTTT,CASSDEAYTGELFF
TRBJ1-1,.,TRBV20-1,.,TGCAGTGCTAGCCGGCCAGGAGGGAGAACTGAAGCTTTCTTT,CSASRPGGRTEAFF
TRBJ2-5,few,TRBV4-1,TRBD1,TGCGCCAGCAGCCAAGATCAGTACGGGACAGGGGGACAAGAGACCCAGTACTTC,CASSQDQYGTGGQETQYF
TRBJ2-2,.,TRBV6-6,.,TGTGCCAGCAGCCCTACCACTAGTGCCGGGGAGCTGTTTTTT,CASSPTTSAGELFF
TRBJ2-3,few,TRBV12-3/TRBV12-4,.,TGTGCCAGCAGCCCCCTACGGGGCAGAACCACAGATACGCAGTATTTT,CASSPLRGRTTDTQYF
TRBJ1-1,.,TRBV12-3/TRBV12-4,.,TGTGCCAGCAGTTTTCCCGGCAAGCAAGCTTTCTTT,CASSFPGKQAFF
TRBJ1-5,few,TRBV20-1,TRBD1,TGCAGTGCTGCAGGGGGCAGGCAGCCCCAGCATTTT,CSAAGGRQPQHF